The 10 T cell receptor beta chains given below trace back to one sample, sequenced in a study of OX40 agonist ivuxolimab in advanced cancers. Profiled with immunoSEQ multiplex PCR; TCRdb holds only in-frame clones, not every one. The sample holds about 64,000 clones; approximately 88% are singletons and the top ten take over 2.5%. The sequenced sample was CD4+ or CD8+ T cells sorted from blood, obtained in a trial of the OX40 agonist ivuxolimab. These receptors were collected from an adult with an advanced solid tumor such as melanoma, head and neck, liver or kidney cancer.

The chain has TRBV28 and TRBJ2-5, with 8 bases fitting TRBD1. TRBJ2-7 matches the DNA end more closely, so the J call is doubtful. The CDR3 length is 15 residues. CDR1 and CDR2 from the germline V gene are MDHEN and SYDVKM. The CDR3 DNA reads TGTGCCAGCAGTGGACCAGGGGGCAACTCCTACGAGCAGTACTTC. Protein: CASSGPGGNSYEQYF.

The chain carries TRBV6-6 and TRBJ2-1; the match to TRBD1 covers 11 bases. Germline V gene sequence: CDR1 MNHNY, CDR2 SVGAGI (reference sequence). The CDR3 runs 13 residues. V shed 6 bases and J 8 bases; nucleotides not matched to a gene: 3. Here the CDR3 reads CASRDRGRDEQFF. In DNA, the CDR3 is TGTGCCAGCAGGGACAGGGGGCGCGATGAGCAGTTCTTC.

The CDR3 DNA sequence: TGTGCCAGCAGTTCCTTTGGGAGGGCGGCCCACGAGCAGTACTTC. As protein: CASSSFGRAAHEQYF. The chain links TRBV6-5 to TRBJ2-7; 7 bases line up with TRBD2. Looked up from germline, CDR1 is MNHEY and CDR2 is SVGAGI. The V segment lost 4 bases and the J segment 5 bases; nucleotides outside the gene matches: 11. CDR3 size: 15 residues.

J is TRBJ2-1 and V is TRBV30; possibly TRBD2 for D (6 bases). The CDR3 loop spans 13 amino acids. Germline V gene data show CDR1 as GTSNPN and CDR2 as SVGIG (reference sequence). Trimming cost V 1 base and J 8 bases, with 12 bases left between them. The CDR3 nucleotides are TGTGCCTGGAGTGGGGACTCCGGCGATGAGCAGTTCTTC. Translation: CAWSGDSGDEQFF.

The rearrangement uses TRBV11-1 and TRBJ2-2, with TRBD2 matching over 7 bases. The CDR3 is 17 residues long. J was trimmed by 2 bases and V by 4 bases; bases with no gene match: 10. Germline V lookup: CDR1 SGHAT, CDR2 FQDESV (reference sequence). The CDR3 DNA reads TGTGCCAGCAGCTCTGGAGGTCGGGAGGTCAACACCGGGGAGCTGTTTTTT. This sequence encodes CASSSGGREVNTGELFF.

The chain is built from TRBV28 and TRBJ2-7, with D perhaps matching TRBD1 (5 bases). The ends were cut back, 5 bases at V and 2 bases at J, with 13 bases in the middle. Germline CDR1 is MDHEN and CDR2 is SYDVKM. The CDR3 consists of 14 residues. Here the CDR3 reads CASSLNRHTYEQYF. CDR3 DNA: TGTGCCAGCAGTCTAAACAGGCATACCTACGAGCAGTACTTC.

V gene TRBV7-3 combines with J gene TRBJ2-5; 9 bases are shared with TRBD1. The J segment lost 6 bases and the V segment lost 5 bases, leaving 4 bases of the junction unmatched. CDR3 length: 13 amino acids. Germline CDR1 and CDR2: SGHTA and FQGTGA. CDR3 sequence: CASSKGQGQTQYF. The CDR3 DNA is TGTGCCAGCAGCAAGGGACAGGGCCAGACCCAGTACTTC.

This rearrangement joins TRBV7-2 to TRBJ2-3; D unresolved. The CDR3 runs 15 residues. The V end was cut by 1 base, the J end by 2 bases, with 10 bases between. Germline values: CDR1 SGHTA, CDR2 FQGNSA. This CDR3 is CASSLEVFYTDTQYF. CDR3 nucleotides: TGTGCCAGCAGCTTAGAGGTTTTCTACACAGATACGCAGTATTTT.

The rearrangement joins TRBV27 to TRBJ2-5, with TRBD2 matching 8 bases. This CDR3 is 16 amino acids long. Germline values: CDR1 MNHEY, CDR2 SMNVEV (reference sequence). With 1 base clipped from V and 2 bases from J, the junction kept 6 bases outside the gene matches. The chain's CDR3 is CASSLFTGGFQETQYF. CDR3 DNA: TGTGCCAGCAGTTTATTTACGGGGGGGTTTCAAGAGACCCAGTACTTC.

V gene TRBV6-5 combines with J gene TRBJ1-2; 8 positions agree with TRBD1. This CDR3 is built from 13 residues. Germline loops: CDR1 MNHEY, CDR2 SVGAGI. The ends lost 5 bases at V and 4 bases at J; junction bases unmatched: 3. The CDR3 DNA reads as TGTGCCAGCAGTGCAGGGGGCATCTATGGCTACACCTTC. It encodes CASSAGGIYGYTF.